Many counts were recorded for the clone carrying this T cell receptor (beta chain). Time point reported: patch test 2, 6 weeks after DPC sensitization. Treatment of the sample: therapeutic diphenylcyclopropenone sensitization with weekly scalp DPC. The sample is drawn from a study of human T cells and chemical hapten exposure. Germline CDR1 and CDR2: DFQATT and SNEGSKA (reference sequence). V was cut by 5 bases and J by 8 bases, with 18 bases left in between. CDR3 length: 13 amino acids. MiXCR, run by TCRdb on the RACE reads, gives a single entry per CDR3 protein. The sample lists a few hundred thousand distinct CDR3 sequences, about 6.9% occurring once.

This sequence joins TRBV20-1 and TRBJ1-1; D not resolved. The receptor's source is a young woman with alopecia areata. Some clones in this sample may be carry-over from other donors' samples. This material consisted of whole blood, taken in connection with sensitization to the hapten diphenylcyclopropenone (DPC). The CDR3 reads CSAEGSIGTEAFF. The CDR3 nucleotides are TGCAGTGCTGAAGGGAGTATCGGAACCGAAGCTTTCTTT.